Below are 27 T cell receptor beta chains sequenced from a single sample in a study of cytomegalovirus exposure and HLA in healthy donors. Using immunoSEQ multiplex PCR, the repertoire was profiled, and TCRdb retains in-frame clones only, with some absent. Of 220,000 or so clones in the sample, approximately 88% were seen once. The sequencing sample was made of PBMCs. All receptors derive from a woman younger than 45 in good health and CMV-seropositive.

The chain uses TRBV6-5 and TRBJ1-4, with D hard to call. Germline CDR1 is MNHEY and CDR2 is SVGAGI. CDR3 length equals 14 residues. V was pared by 4 bases and J by 0 bases, with 6 bases between. CDR3 sequence reads: CASSSSATNEKLFF. The CDR3 DNA follows: TGTGCCAGCAGTTCCAGTGCAACTAATGAAAAACTGTTTTTT.

The gene calls are TRBV4-3 and TRBJ2-7; the D is unclear. Trimming stripped 5 bases from V and 2 bases from J, with 7 bases between. The CDR3 has 12 amino acids. Germline CDR1 is LGHNA and CDR2 is YSLEER. This CDR3 is CASSNSPYEQYF. CDR3 bases: TGCGCCAGCAGCAACAGCCCCTACGAGCAGTACTTC.

The chain combines TRBV30 with TRBJ1-3; D might be TRBD1 (5 bases). The CDR3 spans 13 residues. Germline loops: CDR1 GTSNPN, CDR2 SVGIG (reference sequence). V shed 2 bases and J shed 3 bases, with 8 bases lying between them. This CDR3 reads CAWSRGLGNTIYF. DNA for the CDR3: TGTGCCTGGAGTAGGGGTCTTGGAAACACCATATATTTT. Full variable domain (missing parts from reference TRBV30 and TRBJ1-3): SQTIHQWPATLVQPVGSPLSLECTVEGTSNPNLYWYRQAAGRGLQLLFYSVGIGQISSEVPQNLSASRPQDRQFILSSKKLLLSDSGFYLCAWSRGLGNTIYFGEGSWLTVV.

The chain recombines TRBV30 with TRBJ2-1; D remains ambiguous. CDR3 length: 10 amino acids. V was shortened by 3 bases and J by 7 bases, with 4 bases between the two germline ends. Germline CDR1 reads GTSNPN; CDR2 reads SVGIG (reference sequence). The CDR3 is CAWSRNEQFF. The CDR3 nucleotides are TGTGCCTGGAGCCGTAATGAGCAGTTCTTC. Variable domain in full (rest from reference TRBV30 and TRBJ2-1): SQTIHQWPATLVQPVGSPLSLECTVEGTSNPNLYWYRQAAGRGLQLLFYSVGIGQISSEVPQNLSASRPQDRQFILSSKKLLLSDSGFYLCAWSRNEQFFGPGTRLTVL.

CDR3 loop: CASSSGQGPNQPQHF. The DNA of the CDR3 is TGTGCCAGCAGCTCCGGACAGGGACCCAATCAGCCCCAGCATTTT. This chain connects TRBV5-4 to TRBJ1-5; 8 bases align to TRBD1. The CDR3 has 15 amino acids. Germline loops: CDR1 SGHNT, CDR2 YYREEE (reference sequence). V shed 3 bases and J 3 bases; nucleotides not matched to a gene: 5.

This chain links TRBV11-2 with TRBJ2-7; D is perhaps TRBD1 (5 bases). The germline CDR1 and CDR2 sequences are SGHAT and FQNNGV. CDR3 length equals 14 residues. V was pared by 4 bases and J by 7 bases, with 17 bases between. The DNA for the CDR3 is TGTGCCAGCAGCTCCTTATCCCAGGGTATTGAGCAGTACTTC. Its protein is CASSSLSQGIEQYF.

CDR3 amino acids: CASSFGVPGELFF. DNA of the CDR3: TGTGCCAGCAGTTTCGGGGTCCCCGGGGAGCTGTTTTTT. The genes are TRBV27 and TRBJ2-2, with a possible D match to TRBD2 (5 bases). Germline V gene lookup returns CDR1 MNHEY and CDR2 SMNVEV (reference sequence). With 3 bases removed from V and 6 bases from J, the gap between germline ends came to 8 bases. The length of the CDR3 is 13 residues.

The chain links TRBV11-2 to TRBJ2-7, with D perhaps TRBD1 (6 bases). The germline gives CDR1 SGHAT, CDR2 FQNNGV. This CDR3 has 16 amino acids. The ends were cut back, 5 bases at V and 7 bases at J, with 24 bases in the middle. The CDR3 DNA follows: TGTGCCAGCAGCCGACAGGACACCCGTTTGGCAGAAGAGCAGTACTTC. It specifies CASSRQDTRLAEEQYF.

The chain combines TRBV7-8 with TRBJ2-7; possible D gene TRBD1, 5 bases. This CDR3 spans 15 amino acids. Trimming removed 0 bases at V and 0 bases at J, with 9 bases between. Germline V gene sequence: CDR1 SGHVS, CDR2 FQNEAQ. The CDR3 spells CASSLAPGNSYEQYF. CDR3 bases: TGTGCCAGCAGCTTAGCTCCAGGGAACTCCTACGAGCAGTACTTC.

The chain uses TRBV6-1 and TRBJ2-7; D may be TRBD1 (6 bases). Germline values: CDR1 MNHNS, CDR2 SASEGT. This CDR3 is 14 amino acids long. V was trimmed by 6 bases and J by 3 bases, leaving 15 bases between them. As DNA, the CDR3 is TGTGCCAGCAGAAATGGACAGAACAACTACGAGCAGTACTTC. Residues: CASRNGQNNYEQYF.

V gene TRBV27 combines with J gene TRBJ1-1; 10 nucleotides agree with TRBD1. V lost 6 bases and J lost 4; bases outside the gene matches: 8. The CDR3 is made up of 15 amino acids. Germline V lookup: CDR1 MNHEY, CDR2 SMNVEV (reference sequence). CDR3 sequence (DNA): TGTGCCAGCAGACGTAGCCGGACAGGGGGCACTGAAGCTTTCTTT. Translated: CASRRSRTGGTEAFF.

V is TRBV5-1 and J is TRBJ1-2; 9 nucleotides match TRBD1. Trimming took 0 bases from V and 6 from J; bases not matched to a gene: 3. CDR1 and CDR2 (germline): SGHRS, YFSETQ. The CDR3 is 14 amino acids. The CDR3 loop reads CASSLDGTGNGYTF. DNA of the CDR3: TGCGCCAGCAGCTTGGACGGGACAGGGAATGGCTACACCTTC.

This clone appeared a single time. This chain connects TRBV4-1 to TRBJ1-2; TRBD1 aligns across 7 bases. Germline CDR1 is MGHRA and CDR2 is YSYEKL. This CDR3 has 15 amino acids. V lost 4 bases to trimming and J lost 6 bases; unmatched junction nucleotides: 11. CDR3: CASSPREGAVHGYTF. The CDR3, as DNA: TGCGCCAGCAGCCCCCGCGAGGGGGCGGTTCATGGCTACACCTTC.

This rearrangement joins TRBV30 to TRBJ1-1; D remains unclear. V lost 4 bases to trimming and J lost 0 bases, with 12 bases between them. Germline V gene lookup returns CDR1 GTSNPN and CDR2 SVGIG (reference sequence). The CDR3 extends over 14 amino acids. The chain's CDR3 is CAWTPGQMNTEAFF. The CDR3 DNA reads TGTGCCTGGACTCCTGGGCAAATGAACACTGAAGCTTTCTTT.

This clone was seen just once. The rearrangement joins TRBV7-2 to TRBJ2-1; D gene uncertain. The CDR3 is made up of 13 amino acids. Germline values: CDR1 SGHTA, CDR2 FQGNSA. The V end was cut by 5 bases, the J end by 6 bases, with 11 bases between. The CDR3 reads CASSQIWGNEQFF. For the CDR3, the DNA is TGTGCCAGCAGCCAAATTTGGGGCAATGAGCAGTTCTTC.

The gene calls are TRBV6-5 and TRBJ1-5; the match to TRBD1 covers 8 bases. The V segment lost 6 bases and the J segment 6 bases; nucleotides outside the gene matches: 7. The CDR3 totals 14 residues. In germline, CDR1 is MNHEY, CDR2 SVGAGI. The CDR3 bases are TGTGCCAGCAGACAGACAGGGGTGAGTCAGCCCCAGCATTTT. Protein product: CASRQTGVSQPQHF.

The CDR3 loop is CASAKREGRNNEQFF. CDR3 nucleotides: TGTGCCAGCGCCAAGCGGGAGGGCCGTAACAATGAGCAGTTCTTC. The chain joins TRBV18 to TRBJ2-1; TRBD2 matches 10 bases. Germline CDR1 KGHSH, CDR2 LQKENI. The ends lost 8 bases at V and 5 bases at J; junction bases unmatched: 9. There are 15 residues in the CDR3.

This clone was observed at least ten times. The chain carries TRBV11-2 and TRBJ1-5; 7 positions agree with TRBD1. Trimming took 1 base from V and 7 from J; bases not matched to a gene: 4. The germline CDR1 and CDR2 sequences are SGHAT and FQNNGV. CDR3 length: 14 amino acids. CDR3 sequence: CASSLGGRGQPQHF. CDR3 coding DNA: TGTGCCAGCAGCTTAGGTGGCAGGGGGCAGCCCCAGCATTTT.

The rearrangement joins TRBV5-1 to TRBJ1-2; 9 bases agree with TRBD1. CDR1 is SGHRS, CDR2 YFSETQ, per germline. The CDR3 extends over 14 amino acids. J was trimmed by 4 bases and V by 4 bases; bases with no gene match: 5. CDR3 region: CASSPDRGSYGYTF. DNA for the CDR3: TGCGCCAGCAGCCCGGACAGGGGTAGCTATGGCTACACCTTC.

This clone was seen once. The CDR3 is CASGLVRAGCTF. Written as DNA, the CDR3 is TGTGCTAGTGGTTTGGTACGGGCAGGGTGCACCTTC. This chain joins TRBV12-5 and TRBJ1-2; D perhaps matches TRBD1 (5 bases). The CDR3 consists of 12 residues. V lost 0 bases, J lost 13 bases, and 12 bases lay in between. Germline V gene lookup returns CDR1 LGHNT and CDR2 FRNRAP.

The chain recombines TRBV5-6 with TRBJ2-5, with D perhaps matching TRBD2 (6 bases). Germline assignment: CDR1 SGHDT and CDR2 YYEEEE. V was cut by 0 bases and J by 6 bases, with 12 bases left in between. The CDR3 length is 14 residues. This CDR3 reads CASSLEGLLKTQYF. DNA of the CDR3: TGTGCCAGCAGCTTGGAGGGACTTTTAAAGACCCAGTACTTC.

This chain uses TRBV4-1 with TRBJ2-7, with 7 bases matching TRBD1. This CDR3 has 16 residues. Germline V gene data show CDR1 as MGHRA and CDR2 as YSYEKL. J gave up 0 bases and V 4 bases, and 9 bases lay outside the gene matches. CDR3 loop: CASSPRGRQSSYEQYF. CDR3 coding DNA: TGCGCCAGCAGCCCGAGGGGGCGACAGAGCTCCTACGAGCAGTACTTC.

The V and J genes are TRBV5-1 and TRBJ1-1; D remains unclear. The length of the CDR3 is 12 residues. The V end lost 1 base, the J end lost 4 bases, and 5 bases lay between the germline ends. Germline loops: CDR1 SGHRS, CDR2 YFSETQ. The chain's CDR3 is CASSLFGTEAFF. CDR3 nucleotide sequence: TGCGCCAGCAGCTTGTTCGGCACTGAAGCTTTCTTT. Full variable domain (missing parts from reference TRBV5-1 and TRBJ1-1): KAGVTQTPRYLIKTRGQQVTLSCSPISGHRSVSWYQQTPGQGLQFLFEYFSETQRNKGNFPGRFSGRQFSNSRSEMNVSTLELGDSALYLCASSLFGTEAFFGQGTRLTVV.

The chain recombines TRBV30 with TRBJ2-7; D is undetermined. V was shortened by 3 bases and J by 3 bases, with 15 bases between the two germline ends. The germline V gene encodes CDR1 GTSNPN and CDR2 SVGIG (reference sequence). The CDR3 extends over 14 amino acids. The CDR3 loop is CAWSSRPNGYEQYF. The CDR3 nucleotides read TGTGCCTGGAGCTCCCGGCCCAACGGCTACGAGCAGTACTTC.

This chain joins TRBV19 and TRBJ2-1, with a possible D match to TRBD1 (8 bases). Germline CDR1 and CDR2: LNHDA and SQIVND (reference sequence). V lost 8 bases and J 9 bases, leaving 14 bases between the germline ends. CDR3 size: 12 residues. The CDR3 loop is CASGRGTGEQFF. The CDR3 region has the DNA TGTGCCAGTGGGCGGGGGACAGGTGAGCAGTTCTTC.

This chain connects TRBV18 to TRBJ1-1, with D maybe TRBD1 (5 bases). V lost 1 base to trimming and J lost 1 base, with 10 bases between them. Germline assignment: CDR1 KGHSH and CDR2 LQKENI. This CDR3 contains 15 residues. CDR3 coding DNA: TGTGCCAGCTCACCACAGGGGCTTGAGAACACTGAAGCTTTCTTT. It encodes CASSPQGLENTEAFF.

The chain has TRBV7-2 and TRBJ1-2; 7 positions agree with TRBD1. The germline V gene has CDR1 SGHTA and CDR2 FQGNSA. V was clipped by 5 bases and J by 4 bases; unmatched bases: 10. The CDR3 covers 15 residues. CDR3 sequence: CASSPHTDRAYGYTF. The CDR3 nucleotides read TGTGCCAGCAGCCCGCATACCGACAGGGCCTATGGCTACACCTTC.